The 23 T cell receptor beta chains presented below share a single source sample, sequenced in a study of CD8 T cells in ankylosing spondylitis. TCRdb independently ran MiXCR on the 5' RACE reads; one entry per CDR3 protein. The data show about 360,000 distinct CDR3 sequences, with 20% seen just once and 10% to 15% held by the top ten. The sample consisted of blood, either unsorted or a sorted T cell fraction (not recorded which). Every receptor here comes from a male donor with ankylosing spondylitis or in good health (not recorded which).

This clonotype turned up a few times. The chain combines TRBV25-1 with TRBJ2-6; TRBD2 aligns across 8 bases. CDR1 MGHDK and CDR2 SYGVNS come from the germline V gene. The V and J ends lost 3 bases and 1 base, in that order; junction bases with no gene match: 5. The CDR3 sequence is 17 residues long. In DNA form, the CDR3 reads TGTGCCAGCAGTGATCTACGGGGGGGATCTGGGGCCAACGTCCTGACTTTC. This translates into CASSDLRGGSGANVLTF.

The V call is TRBV12-3 or TRBV12-4, the J call TRBJ2-3; D is undetermined. The CDR3 has 14 amino acids. Trimming pared 5 bases from V and 4 bases from J, leaving 13 bases between. CDR3 DNA: TGTGCCAGCAGTCCACCGGAAGGGCCAGATACGCAGTATTTT. Translation: CASSPPEGPDTQYF.

J is TRBJ2-3 and V is TRBV10-3, with D perhaps assigned TRBD1 or TRBD2 (5 bases each). Trimming took off 7 bases at V and 5 bases at J, with 13 bases between the two ends. CDR1 and CDR2 from the germline V gene are ENHRY and SYGVKD. The CDR3 has 13 amino acids. The CDR3 here is CAITGTSRDTQYF. The CDR3 nucleotides read TGTGCCATCACTGGGACCTCTAGAGATACGCAGTATTTT.

The CDR3: CASSSPGQGGPYEQYF. The CDR3 DNA sequence: TGTGCCAGCAGTTCCCCCGGACAGGGGGGACCCTACGAGCAGTACTTC. V and J are TRBV12-3 or TRBV12-4 and TRBJ2-7; 10 bases are a match to TRBD1. Unmatched junction bases numbered 8, after V lost 4 bases and J lost 2 bases. The CDR3 is 16 residues long.

The sample holds a few counts of this clonotype. The chain carries TRBV9 and TRBJ2-3, with D possibly matching TRBD2 (7 bases). V was shortened by 3 bases and J by 2 bases, with 16 bases between the two germline ends. CDR3 length: 16 residues. Germline CDR1 reads SGDLS; CDR2 reads YYNGEE. The CDR3: CASSAGPGGPTDTQYF. The CDR3 nucleotides are TGTGCCAGCAGCGCAGGTCCGGGGGGCCCCACAGATACGCAGTATTTT.

This CDR3 reads CASRMGQPNTGELFF. CDR3 bases: TGTGCCAGCAGGATGGGACAGCCAAACACCGGGGAGCTGTTTTTT. V usage is TRBV12-3 or TRBV12-4 and J usage is TRBJ2-2; 7 nucleotides agree with TRBD1. This CDR3 has 15 amino acids. V lost 6 bases to trimming and J lost 2 bases; unmatched junction nucleotides: 6.

This clonotype was detected a few times. V is TRBV30 and J is TRBJ2-1; possible D gene TRBD1, 6 bases. The CDR3 loop spans 13 amino acids. Germline V gives CDR1 GTSNPN, CDR2 SVGIG (reference sequence). V was shortened by 5 bases and J by 4 bases, with 12 bases between the two germline ends. CDR3 nucleotides: TGTGCCTGGGAACAGGGAAAGTACAATGAGCAGTTCTTC. Translation gives CAWEQGKYNEQFF.

The V call is TRBV29-1, the J call TRBJ1-2; D may be TRBD1 (6 bases). Trimming pared 4 bases from V and 0 bases from J, leaving 15 bases between. The V gene's germline CDR1 is SQVTM and CDR2 ANQGSEA. The CDR3 runs 15 residues. In DNA form, the CDR3 reads TGCAGCGTTGTAGGCAGGGGCCCACCTAACTATGGCTACACCTTC. Its protein is CSVVGRGPPNYGYTF.

Concerning this clonotype: Since a much larger clone is just one base distant, this may be a read error. The chain recombines TRBV6-4 with TRBJ2-3; D tentatively fits TRBD1 or TRBD2 (5 bases each). The germline V gene encodes CDR1 MRHNA and CDR2 SNTAGT. The V end was cut by 5 bases, the J end by 6 bases, with 18 bases between. The CDR3 covers 15 residues. CDR3 protein: CASSRSGEGEDTQYF. The CDR3 DNA is TGTGCCAGCAGTCGTTCAGGTGAAGGGGAGGATACGCAGTATTTT.

This clonotype was found a few times. The genes are TRBV27 and TRBJ2-7; 11 bases line up with TRBD1. J was trimmed by 4 bases and V by 8 bases; bases with no gene match: 7. Germline V CDR1 and CDR2: MNHEY, SMNVEV (reference sequence). This CDR3 is 14 amino acids long. The CDR3 loop reads CASRDRGDSYEQYF. The CDR3 DNA sequence: TGTGCCAGCCGGGACAGGGGGGACTCGTACGAGCAGTACTTC.

This chain joins TRBV10-3 and TRBJ2-3; the match to TRBD2 covers 12 bases. Germline V lookup: CDR1 ENHRY, CDR2 SYGVKD. The CDR3 totals 16 residues. The ends lost 6 bases at V and 6 bases at J; junction bases unmatched: 10. Here the CDR3 DNA reads TGTGCCATCAGCGAAGCTAGCGGGGGGGCCATGGATACGCAGTATTTT. It specifies CAISEASGGAMDTQYF.

The V call is TRBV29-1, the J call TRBJ2-1; 11 nucleotides match TRBD2. There are 18 residues in the CDR3. Losses at the gene ends were 2 bases for V and 5 bases for J; bases not matched to a gene: 14. Germline values: CDR1 SQVTM, CDR2 ANQGSEA. The CDR3 loop reads CSVEPPWASGGPNNEQFF. CDR3 DNA sequence: TGCAGCGTTGAACCTCCGTGGGCTAGCGGGGGGCCAAACAATGAGCAGTTCTTC.

The chain joins TRBV27 to TRBJ1-3; D possibly corresponds to TRBD1 (5 bases). Germline CDR1 is MNHEY and CDR2 is SMNVEV (reference sequence). CDR3 length equals 14 residues. Trimming stripped 8 bases from V and 2 bases from J, with 13 bases between. The CDR3 here is CASGPGTPGNTIYF. CDR3 sequence (DNA): TGTGCCAGCGGGCCGGGGACCCCTGGAAACACCATATATTTT.

The J gene is TRBJ2-7, the V gene TRBV2; weak D call: TRBD2 (6 bases). The V gene's germline CDR1 is SNHLY and CDR2 FYNNEI. The CDR3 extends over 15 amino acids. Deletions cut 3 bases from V and 6 bases from J, with 18 bases between. Written as DNA, the CDR3 is TGTGCCAGCAGTGAGGGGCGGGGTCTAAACCTCGAGCAGTACTTC. Amino acids: CASSEGRGLNLEQYF.

The chain employs TRBV11-2 and TRBJ2-4; maybe TRBD1 (5 bases). Trimming pared 2 bases from V and 4 bases from J, leaving 12 bases between. This CDR3 spans 15 amino acids. Germline CDR1 reads SGHAT; CDR2 reads FQNNGV. In nucleotides, the CDR3 is TGTGCCAGCAGCTTACCGACAGAGGAAAAAAACATTCAGTACTTC. It is translated as CASSLPTEEKNIQYF.

V usage is TRBV2 and J usage is TRBJ2-1; 11 bases match TRBD2. V shed 5 bases, J shed 8 bases, and the junction held 11 bases outside the gene matches. From germline, CDR1 is SNHLY and CDR2 FYNNEI. CDR3 length: 16 amino acids. Here the CDR3 reads CASSPPPSGGLYEQFF. The CDR3 DNA reads TGTGCCAGCAGTCCTCCACCTAGCGGGGGGCTTTATGAGCAGTTCTTC.

The chain's CDR3 is CSARGGRGAIYEQYF. The CDR3 DNA follows: TGCAGTGCTAGAGGAGGACGAGGGGCAATCTACGAGCAGTACTTC. The chain joins TRBV20-1 to TRBJ2-7, with D possibly called TRBD1 or TRBD2 (5 bases each). This CDR3 is built from 15 residues. Trimming took 1 base from V and 3 from J, leaving 16 bases between them. Germline-derived CDR1 and CDR2 are DFQATT and SNEGSKA (reference sequence).

This clonotype was seen more than once but under ten times. J is TRBJ2-3 and V is TRBV10-1; D possibly matches TRBD1 or TRBD2 (5 bases each). CDR1 is WNHNN, CDR2 SYGVQD, per germline (reference sequence). V was trimmed by 1 base and J by 0 bases, leaving 8 bases between them. The CDR3 consists of 15 residues. The CDR3: CASSEYRTSTDTQYF. CDR3 DNA: TGCGCCAGCAGTGAGTACAGGACTAGCACAGATACGCAGTATTTT.

This clonotype was detected only a few times. The chain combines TRBV6-5 with TRBJ2-3, with D tentatively TRBD1 or TRBD2 (5 bases each). V was cut by 0 bases and J by 4 bases, with 20 bases left in between. The germline V gene has CDR1 MNHEY and CDR2 SVGAGI. The CDR3 consists of 18 residues. CDR3 bases: TGTGCCAGCAGTTACTCGGGACCGATGGAGTTTTTGTCAGATACGCAGTATTTT. Protein: CASSYSGPMEFLSDTQYF.

This clonotype was detected only once. The chain carries TRBV20-1 and TRBJ2-1; no firm D call. Germline-derived CDR1 and CDR2 are DFQATT and SNEGSKA (reference sequence). The CDR3 length is 17 residues. V gave up 0 bases and J gave up 0 bases, with 15 bases separating them. CDR3 nucleotides: TGCAGTGCTAGAGATCCAGAAGCCCCAAGCTCCTACAATGAGCAGTTCTTC. Its protein product is CSARDPEAPSSYNEQFF.

This clonotype was seen only a few times. The gene calls are TRBV6-1 and TRBJ2-7; the D gene is possibly TRBD1 (6 bases). V lost 10 bases to trimming and J lost 3 bases, with 7 bases between them. In germline, CDR1 is MNHNS, CDR2 SASEGT. This CDR3 region has 10 residues. This chain's CDR3 is CATQGYEQYF. The CDR3 DNA is TGTGCCACACAGGGCTACGAGCAGTACTTC.

There are a few counts of this clonotype. The V call is TRBV20-1, the J call TRBJ2-7, with 7 nucleotides matching TRBD2. There are 13 residues in the CDR3. In germline, CDR1 is DFQATT, CDR2 SNEGSKA (reference sequence). The ends lost 6 bases at V and 3 bases at J; junction bases unmatched: 8. Here the CDR3 reads CSARAGLIYEQYF. The CDR3 nucleotides are TGCAGTGCCCGAGCGGGACTAATCTACGAGCAGTACTTC.

The chain uses TRBV10-1 and TRBJ2-2, with D perhaps given as TRBD1 or TRBD2 (6 bases each). Trimming took off 10 bases at V and 7 bases at J, with 19 bases between the two ends. The CDR3 is 14 residues long. From germline, CDR1 is WNHNN and CDR2 SYGVQD (reference sequence). CDR3 residues: CATHRVEGGGELFF. CDR3 coding DNA: TGCGCCACACACAGGGTCGAGGGGGGCGGGGAGCTGTTTTTT.